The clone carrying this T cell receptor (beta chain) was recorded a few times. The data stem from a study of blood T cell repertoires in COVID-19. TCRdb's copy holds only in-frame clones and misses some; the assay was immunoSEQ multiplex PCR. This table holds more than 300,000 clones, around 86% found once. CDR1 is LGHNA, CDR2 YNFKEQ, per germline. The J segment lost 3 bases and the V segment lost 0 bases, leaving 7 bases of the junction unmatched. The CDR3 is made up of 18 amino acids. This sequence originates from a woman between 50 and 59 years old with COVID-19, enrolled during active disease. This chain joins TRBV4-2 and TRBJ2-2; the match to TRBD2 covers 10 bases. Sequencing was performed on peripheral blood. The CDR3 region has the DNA TGTGCCAGCAGCCAAGATCCGATTAGCGGGAGGTACACCGGGGAGCTGTTTTTT. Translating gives CASSQDPISGRYTGELFF.